This paragraph covers one TCR beta chain sequence. Its antigen is not yet known. No much larger clone exists at a distance of one base, and base qualities are not known. The sample is drawn from a study of OX40 agonist ivuxolimab in advanced cancers. Study-level background: The costimulatory receptor OX40 (CD134) was targeted by ivuxolimab, a fully human IgG2 agonistic monoclonal antibody. Intravenous ivuxolimab was administered to patients every 2 weeks at six dose levels: 0.01, 0.1, 0.3, 1.5, 3 and 10 mg/kg. Partial responses occurred in three dose-escalation patients, of whom one had hepatocellular carcinoma and two had cutaneous melanoma. The paper reports the monotherapy dose-escalation portion (N of about 50 patients) of the phase I ivuxolimab trial. Peripheral TCRbeta sequencing was intended to test whether TCR sequence diversity was altered and clonal T-cell expansion was caused by ivuxolimab. Among the roughly 52 dose-escalation patients, some 20 had hepatocellular carcinoma, roughly 15 melanoma, 9 renal cell carcinoma and 9 head and neck cancer. In the dose-escalation cohort, over 65% of patients were male, and the mean age was approximately 55 years, with a range of about 23 to 85. Patients were allowed to have had prior anti-PD-1, anti-PD-L1 or anti-CTLA-4 therapy, and 40% of the dose-escalation patients had been treated with checkpoint inhibitors. What the work shows at the level of the full study, not this receptor alone: Antigen specificity was not determined for the clonally expanded peripheral T cells. Clonal expansion of both CD4+ and CD8+ blood T cells was observed from baseline to week 6 at doses 0.1 to 3.0 mg/kg. In partial responders in the 0.1-3.0 mg/kg groups, normalized peripheral clonal expansion was found to be among the lowest, especially among CD8+ T cells. Low levels of normalized T-cell clonal expansion were also seen in some patients who did not respond. After ivuxolimab, CD8+ T cells had more expanded clones than CD4+ T cells on average.

V ends up 6 bases short and J 4 bases short, with an unmatched junction base count of 11. The germline V gene (reference sequence) yields LNHDA for CDR1 and SQIVND for CDR2. The CDR3 sequence holds 16 residues, the cysteine and phenylalanine included. Solely the CDR3 DNA is kept, with 48 bases framed from the first base. Genomic DNA was isolated from the sorted cells so that the TCRbeta CDR3 region could be sequenced. The immunoSEQ Assay was used to sequence the TCRbeta CDR3 regions. TCRdb's version of the immuneACCESS table is confined to in-frame rearrangements and falls short of the full clone set. An unresolved V gene accounts for under half of the shortfall where checked; the remainder is of unknown origin. The sample table holds 70,000 or so clones, of which 85% to 90% were seen once. Together, the top ten hold around 0.92% of the sample. The trial excluded patients who had a history of autoimmune disease or were on systemic immunosuppression. Peripheral blood for TCR sequencing was drawn from every dose cohort at baseline, at cycle 4 day 1 and at cycle 7 day 1. The samples were drawn from a first-in-human, open-label, multicenter phase I dose-escalation trial of ivuxolimab. Adults with locally advanced or metastatic head and neck squamous cell, hepatocellular, melanoma or renal cell carcinoma were enrolled in the trial. Before TCR sequencing, CD4+ T cells and CD8+ T cells from peripheral blood were sorted into separate populations.

The material was CD4+ or CD8+ T cells sorted from blood, obtained in a trial of the OX40 agonist ivuxolimab. The receptor comes from an adult with an advanced solid tumor such as melanoma, head and neck, liver or kidney cancer. The rearrangement joined TRBV19 to TRBJ2-7; 11 bases in the junction line up with TRBD2. The nucleotide sequence reads TGTGCCAGTAGCGCAGCGGTGACTAGCGGGGCATACGAGCAGTACTTC. This is translated as CASSAAVTSGAYEQYF.